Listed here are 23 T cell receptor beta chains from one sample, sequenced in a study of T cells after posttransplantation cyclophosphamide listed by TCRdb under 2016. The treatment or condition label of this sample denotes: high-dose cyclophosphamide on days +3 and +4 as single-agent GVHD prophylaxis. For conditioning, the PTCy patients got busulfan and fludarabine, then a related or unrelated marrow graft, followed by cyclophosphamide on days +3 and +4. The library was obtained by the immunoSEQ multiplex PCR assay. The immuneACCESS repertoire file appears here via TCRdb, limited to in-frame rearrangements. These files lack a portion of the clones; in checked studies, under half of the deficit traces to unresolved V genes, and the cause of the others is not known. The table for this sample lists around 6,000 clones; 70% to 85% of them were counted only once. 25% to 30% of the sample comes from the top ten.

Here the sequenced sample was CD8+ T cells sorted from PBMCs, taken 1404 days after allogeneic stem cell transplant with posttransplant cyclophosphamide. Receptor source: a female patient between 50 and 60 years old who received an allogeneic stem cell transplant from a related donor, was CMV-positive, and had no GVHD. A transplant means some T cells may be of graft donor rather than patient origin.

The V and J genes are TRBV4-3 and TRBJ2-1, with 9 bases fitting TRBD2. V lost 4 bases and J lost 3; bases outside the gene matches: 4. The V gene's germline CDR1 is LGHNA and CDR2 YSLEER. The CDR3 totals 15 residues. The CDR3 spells CASSLSGRIYNEQFF. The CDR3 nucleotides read TGCGCCAGCAGCCTAAGCGGGAGGATCTACAATGAGCAGTTCTTC.

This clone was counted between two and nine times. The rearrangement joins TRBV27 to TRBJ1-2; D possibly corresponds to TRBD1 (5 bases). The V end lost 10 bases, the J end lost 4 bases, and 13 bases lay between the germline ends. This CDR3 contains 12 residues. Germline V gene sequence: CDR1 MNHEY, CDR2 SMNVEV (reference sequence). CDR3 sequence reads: CATLDSFYGYTF. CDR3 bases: TGTGCCACCCTAGACAGCTTCTATGGCTACACCTTC.

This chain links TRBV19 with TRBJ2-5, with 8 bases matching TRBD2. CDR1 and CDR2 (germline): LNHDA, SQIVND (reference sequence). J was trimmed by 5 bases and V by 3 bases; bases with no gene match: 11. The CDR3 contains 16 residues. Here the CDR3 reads CASSIFGREAVETQYF. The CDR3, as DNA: TGTGCCAGTAGTATTTTTGGGCGGGAGGCCGTGGAGACCCAGTACTTC.

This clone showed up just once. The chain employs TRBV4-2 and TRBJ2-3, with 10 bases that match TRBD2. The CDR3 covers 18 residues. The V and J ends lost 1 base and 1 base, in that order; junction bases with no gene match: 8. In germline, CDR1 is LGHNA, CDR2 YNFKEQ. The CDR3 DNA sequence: TGTGCCAGCAGCCAAGTTCCCTCCGGGACTAGCGGCACAGATACGCAGTATTTT. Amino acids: CASSQVPSGTSGTDTQYF.

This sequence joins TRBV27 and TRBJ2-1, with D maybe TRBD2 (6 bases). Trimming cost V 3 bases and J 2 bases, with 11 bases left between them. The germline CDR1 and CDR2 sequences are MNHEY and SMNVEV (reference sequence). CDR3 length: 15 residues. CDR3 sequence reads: CASSLGGGAYNEQFF. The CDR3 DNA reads TGTGCCAGCAGTTTGGGGGGAGGCGCCTACAATGAGCAGTTCTTC.

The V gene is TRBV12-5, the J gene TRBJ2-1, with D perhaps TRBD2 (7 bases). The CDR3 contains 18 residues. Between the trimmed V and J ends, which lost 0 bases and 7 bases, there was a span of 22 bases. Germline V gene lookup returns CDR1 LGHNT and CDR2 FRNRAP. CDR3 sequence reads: CASGLVLSREGGSNEQFF. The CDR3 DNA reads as TGTGCTAGTGGTTTGGTACTTTCGAGAGAGGGGGGGTCGAATGAGCAGTTCTTC.

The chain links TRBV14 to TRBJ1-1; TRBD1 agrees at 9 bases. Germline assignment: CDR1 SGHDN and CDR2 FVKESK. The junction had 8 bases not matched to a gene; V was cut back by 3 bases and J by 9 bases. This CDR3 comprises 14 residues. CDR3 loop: CASSHNRGRIQAFF. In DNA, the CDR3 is TGTGCCAGCAGCCATAACAGGGGGCGCATTCAAGCTTTCTTT.

DNA of the CDR3: TGTGCCAGCAGCGTAGGGCGGGAACACCTCGGCTACGAGCAGTACTTC. This gives the protein CASSVGREHLGYEQYF. The chain carries TRBV9 and TRBJ2-5; D is possibly TRBD2 (6 bases). The J call is in doubt because the DNA end fits TRBJ2-7 better. This CDR3 is built from 16 residues. In germline, CDR1 is SGDLS, CDR2 YYNGEE.

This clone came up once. Here the CDR3 DNA reads TGTGCCAGCAGTGTCCCGGGACTGATGAACTCTGGGGCCAACGTCCTGACTTTC. Protein: CASSVPGLMNSGANVLTF. The rearrangement links TRBV6-1 to TRBJ2-6; D may be TRBD2 (6 bases). Germline CDR1 is MNHNS and CDR2 is SASEGT. The length of the CDR3 is 18 residues. V was shortened by 4 bases and J by 0 bases, with 16 bases between the two germline ends.

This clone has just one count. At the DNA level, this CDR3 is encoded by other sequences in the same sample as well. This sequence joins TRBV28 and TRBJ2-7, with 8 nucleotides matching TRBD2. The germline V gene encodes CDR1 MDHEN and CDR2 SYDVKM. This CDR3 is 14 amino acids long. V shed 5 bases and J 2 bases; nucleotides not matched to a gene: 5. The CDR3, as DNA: TGTGCCAGCAGTCCGGGACTAGGTCCCTACGAGCAGTACTTC. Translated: CASSPGLGPYEQYF.

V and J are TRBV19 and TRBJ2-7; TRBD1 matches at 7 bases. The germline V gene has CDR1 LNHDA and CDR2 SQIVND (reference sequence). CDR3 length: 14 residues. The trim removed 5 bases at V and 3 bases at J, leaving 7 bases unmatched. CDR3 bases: TGTGCCAGTAGTGTCCGGGACAGATACTACGAGCAGTACTTC. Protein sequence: CASSVRDRYYEQYF.

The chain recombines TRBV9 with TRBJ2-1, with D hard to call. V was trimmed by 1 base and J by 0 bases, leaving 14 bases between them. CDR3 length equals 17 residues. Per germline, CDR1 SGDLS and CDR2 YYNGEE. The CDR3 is CASSVSSVYHSYNEQFF. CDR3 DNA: TGTGCCAGCAGCGTATCTTCGGTTTATCACTCCTACAATGAGCAGTTCTTC.

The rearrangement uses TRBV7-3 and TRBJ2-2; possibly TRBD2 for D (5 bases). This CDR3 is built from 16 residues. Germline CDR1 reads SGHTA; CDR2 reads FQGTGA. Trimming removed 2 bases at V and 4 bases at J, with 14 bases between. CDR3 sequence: CASSLGVGVLTGELFF. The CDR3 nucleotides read TGTGCCAGCAGCTTAGGGGTGGGAGTTCTCACCGGGGAGCTGTTTTTT.

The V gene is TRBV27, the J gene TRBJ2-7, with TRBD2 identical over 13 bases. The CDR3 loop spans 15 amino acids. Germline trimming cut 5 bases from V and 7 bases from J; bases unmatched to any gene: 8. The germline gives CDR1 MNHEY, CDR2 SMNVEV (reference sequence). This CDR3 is CASSLTSGRAWEQYF. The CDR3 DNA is TGTGCCAGCAGTCTCACTAGCGGGAGGGCCTGGGAGCAGTACTTC.

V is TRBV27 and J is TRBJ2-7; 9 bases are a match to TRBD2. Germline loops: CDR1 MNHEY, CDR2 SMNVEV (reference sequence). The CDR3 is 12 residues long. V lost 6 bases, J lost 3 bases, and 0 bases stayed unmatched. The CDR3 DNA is TGTGCCAGCAGGACTAGCGGCTACGAGCAGTACTTC. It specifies CASRTSGYEQYF.

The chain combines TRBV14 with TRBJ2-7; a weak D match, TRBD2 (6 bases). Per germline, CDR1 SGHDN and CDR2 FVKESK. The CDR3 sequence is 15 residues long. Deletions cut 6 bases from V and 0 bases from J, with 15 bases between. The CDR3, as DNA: TGTGCCAGCAGTTTTCTAGCGACCTTCTCCTACGAGCAGTACTTC. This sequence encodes CASSFLATFSYEQYF. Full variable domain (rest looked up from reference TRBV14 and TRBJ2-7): EAGVTQFPSHSVIEKGQTVTLRCDPISGHDNLYWYRRVMGKEIKFLLHFVKESKQDESGMPNNRFLAERTGGTYSTLKVQPAELEDSGVYFCASSFLATFSYEQYFGPGTRLTVT.

CDR3 sequence (DNA): TGTGCCAGCAGTTTTCTCAGTCGCACAGATACGCAGTATTTT. It specifies CASSFLSRTDTQYF. V gene TRBV27 combines with J gene TRBJ2-3; unclear D gene. The CDR3 contains 14 residues. Germline V gene sequence: CDR1 MNHEY, CDR2 SMNVEV (reference sequence). Trimming cost V 3 bases and J 1 base, with 8 bases left between them.

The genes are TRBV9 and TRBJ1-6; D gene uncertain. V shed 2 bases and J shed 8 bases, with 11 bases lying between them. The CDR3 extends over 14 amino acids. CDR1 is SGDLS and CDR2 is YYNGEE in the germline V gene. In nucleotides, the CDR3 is TGTGCCAGCAGCGTGGGAGGGCCATATTCACCCCTCCACTTT. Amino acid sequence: CASSVGGPYSPLHF.

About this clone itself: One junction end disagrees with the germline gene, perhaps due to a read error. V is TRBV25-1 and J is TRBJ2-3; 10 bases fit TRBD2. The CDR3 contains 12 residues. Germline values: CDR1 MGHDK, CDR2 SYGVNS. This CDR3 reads CASSENLAGVQF. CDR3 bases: TGTGCCAGCAGTGAGAATCTAGCGGGAGTTCAGTTT.

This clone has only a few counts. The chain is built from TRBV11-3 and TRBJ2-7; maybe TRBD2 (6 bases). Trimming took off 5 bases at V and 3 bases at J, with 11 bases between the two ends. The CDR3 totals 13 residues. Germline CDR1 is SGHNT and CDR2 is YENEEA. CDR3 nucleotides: TGTGCCAGCAGCCCAGGGACTGTCTACGAGCAGTACTTC. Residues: CASSPGTVYEQYF. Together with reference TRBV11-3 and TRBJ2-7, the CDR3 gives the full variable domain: EAGVVQSPRYKIIEKKQPVAFWCNPISGHNTLYWYLQNLGQGPELLIRYENEEAVDDSQLPKDRFSAERLKGVDSTLKIQPAELGDSAVYLCASSPGTVYEQYFGPGTRLTVT.

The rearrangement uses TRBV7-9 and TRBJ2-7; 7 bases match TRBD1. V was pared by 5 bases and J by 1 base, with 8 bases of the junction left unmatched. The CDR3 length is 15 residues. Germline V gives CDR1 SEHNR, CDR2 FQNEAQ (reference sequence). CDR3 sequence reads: CASSVEGADSYEQYF. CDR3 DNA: TGTGCCAGCAGCGTCGAGGGGGCGGATTCCTACGAGCAGTACTTC.

DNA for the CDR3: TGTGCCAGCAGCTCGTTGGGTCGGACAGGGAACTATGGCTACACCTTC. This translates into CASSSLGRTGNYGYTF. This chain uses TRBV5-5 with TRBJ1-2, with 8 bases fitting TRBD1. The J segment lost 2 bases and the V segment lost 3 bases, leaving 9 bases of the junction unmatched. Germline assignment: CDR1 SGHKS and CDR2 YYEKEE (reference sequence). CDR3 size: 16 residues.

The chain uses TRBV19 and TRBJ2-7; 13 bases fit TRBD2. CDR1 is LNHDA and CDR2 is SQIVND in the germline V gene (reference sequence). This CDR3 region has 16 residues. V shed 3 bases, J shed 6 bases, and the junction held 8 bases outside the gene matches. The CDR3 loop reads CASSIGLAGDFSEQYF. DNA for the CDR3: TGTGCCAGTAGTATCGGACTAGCGGGAGACTTCTCCGAGCAGTACTTC.